A single sample is the source of the 15 T cell receptor beta chains below, sequenced in a study of blood T cell repertoires in COVID-19. This table comes from immunoSEQ multiplex PCR, and its TCRdb copy is limited to in-frame clones, with some not included. The sample yields about 48,000 clones, more than 70% seen once. Sample: peripheral blood. The receptors derive from a woman older than 75 with acute or convalescent COVID-19.

The rearrangement joins TRBV28 to TRBJ2-7; unclear D gene. Trimming took off 3 bases at V and 4 bases at J, with 28 bases between the two ends. The length of the CDR3 is 19 residues. The germline gives CDR1 MDHEN, CDR2 SYDVKM. CDR3 nucleotide sequence: TGTGCCAGCAGTTTCCGCCCCCTACTTTCTACCGGGTCCGGGTACGAGCAGTACGTC. Its translation is CASSFRPLLSTGSGYEQYV.

The J gene is TRBJ1-2, the V gene TRBV19; D not certain. The CDR3 extends over 13 amino acids. From germline, CDR1 is LNHDA and CDR2 SQIVND (reference sequence). The V end was cut by 6 bases, the J end by 2 bases, with 10 bases between. Written as DNA, the CDR3 is TGTGCCAGTAGCAGGCGTGACAACTATGGCTACACCTTC. It specifies CASSRRDNYGYTF.

The V call is TRBV5-4, the J call TRBJ2-5; TRBD1 aligns across 8 bases. The CDR3 is made up of 15 amino acids. In germline, CDR1 is SGHNT, CDR2 YYREEE (reference sequence). The trim removed 4 bases at V and 1 base at J, leaving 6 bases unmatched. The CDR3 nucleotides are TGTGCCAGCAGCCCAGGGGGCCTATCCCAAGAGACCCAGTACTTC. Residues: CASSPGGLSQETQYF. The full variable domain, with the rest looked up from reference TRBV5-4 and TRBJ2-5, is ETGVTQSPTHLIKTRGQQVTLRCSSQSGHNTVSWYQQALGQGPQFIFQYYREEENGRGNFPPRFSGLQFPNYSSELNVNALELDDSALYLCASSPGGLSQETQYFGPGTRLLVL.

This clone was detected once. The chain uses TRBV6-1 and TRBJ2-2, with 9 bases identical to TRBD1. This CDR3 spans 14 amino acids. CDR1 is MNHNS and CDR2 is SASEGT in the germline V gene. After removal of 3 bases from V and 7 bases from J, the junction contained 3 bases not matched to a gene. CDR3 sequence reads: CASSEGQGIGELFF. The CDR3 DNA is TGTGCCAGCAGTGAGGGACAGGGAATCGGGGAGCTGTTTTTT.

The gene calls are TRBV5-8 and TRBJ1-2, with 9 nucleotides matching TRBD1. The CDR3 length is 15 residues. V was pared by 4 bases and J by 4 bases, with 8 bases of the junction left unmatched. Germline V lookup: CDR1 SGHTS, CDR2 YDEGEE. The CDR3 is CASSQGQGPFYGYTF. The CDR3 DNA is TGTGCCAGCAGCCAGGGACAGGGTCCGTTCTATGGCTACACCTTC.

The chain recombines TRBV29-1 with TRBJ1-2; D is unclear. The V gene's germline CDR1 is SQVTM and CDR2 ANQGSEA. V was clipped by 4 bases and J by 7 bases, with 10 bases between them. The CDR3 loop spans 11 amino acids. DNA for the CDR3: TGCAGCGTTGGCCGGGAAAGTGGCTACACCTTC. Its protein product is CSVGRESGYTF.

Written as DNA, the CDR3 is TGTGCCAGCAGTCGGAGGGGCACTGAAGCTTTCTTT. Its translation: CASSRRGTEAFF. The chain employs TRBV6-5 and TRBJ1-1; D may be TRBD1 (5 bases). Germline CDR1 is MNHEY and CDR2 is SVGAGI. V lost 5 bases and J lost 4, with 8 bases in between. This CDR3 region has 12 residues.

A single count supports this clone. The V call is TRBV28, the J call TRBJ2-1; 8 nucleotides match TRBD2. The CDR3 contains 16 residues. The trim removed 3 bases at V and 3 bases at J, leaving 7 bases unmatched. CDR1 and CDR2 from the germline V gene are MDHEN and SYDVKM. CDR3: CASSFLGGGNYNEQFF. The DNA for the CDR3 is TGTGCCAGCAGTTTCCTTGGCGGGGGGAACTACAATGAGCAGTTCTTC.

The chain recombines TRBV2 with TRBJ1-1, with 8 bases matching TRBD1. V gave up 6 bases and J gave up 4 bases; unmatched junction bases: 10. This CDR3 has 15 amino acids. The germline V gene encodes CDR1 SNHLY and CDR2 FYNNEI. CDR3 sequence: CASRRQGQAGTEAFF. The DNA for the CDR3 is TGTGCCAGCAGGAGACAGGGGCAGGCGGGCACTGAAGCTTTCTTT.

The rearrangement links TRBV27 to TRBJ1-1, with D tentatively TRBD1 (5 bases). The germline gives CDR1 MNHEY, CDR2 SMNVEV (reference sequence). V dropped 3 bases and J dropped 1 base, with 6 bases sitting between them. This CDR3 is 13 amino acids long. CDR3 protein: CASSFQGNTEAFF. The CDR3 DNA reads as TGTGCCAGCAGTTTTCAGGGGAACACTGAAGCTTTCTTT.

V usage is TRBV19 and J usage is TRBJ1-2; 7 bases are a match to TRBD1. The germline CDR1 and CDR2 sequences are LNHDA and SQIVND (reference sequence). CDR3 length: 13 residues. V gave up 10 bases and J gave up 2 bases; unmatched junction bases: 7. The DNA for the CDR3 is TGTGCCACCGAGACGGGACAGAACTATGGCTACACCTTC. The encoded protein is CATETGQNYGYTF.

The rearrangement joins TRBV19 to TRBJ2-3; 8 bases line up with TRBD2. The J segment lost 3 bases and the V segment lost 3 bases, leaving 8 bases of the junction unmatched. There are 16 residues in the CDR3. Germline CDR1 and CDR2: LNHDA and SQIVND (reference sequence). The CDR3 is CASSIRFSGGTDTQYF. The CDR3 nucleotides are TGTGCCAGTAGTATTAGGTTCTCGGGGGGGACAGATACGCAGTATTTT. Supplemented by reference TRBV19 and TRBJ2-3, the full variable domain reads DGGITQSPKYLFRKEGQNVTLSCEQNLNHDAMYWYRQDPGQGLRLIYYSQIVNDFQKGDIAEGYSVSREKKESFPLTVTSAQKNPTAFYLCASSIRFSGGTDTQYFGPGTRLTVL.

This rearrangement joins TRBV3-1 (or the pseudogene TRBV3-2) to TRBJ2-6; no clear D. CDR1 is LGHDT, CDR2 YNNKEL, per germline (reference sequence). Trimming stripped 1 base from V and 0 bases from J, with 13 bases between. The CDR3 is made up of 18 amino acids. The CDR3, as DNA: TGTGCCAGCAGCCAAGGGTTGAGTGGTTACTCTGGGGCCAACGTCCTGACTTTC. Residues: CASSQGLSGYSGANVLTF.

The chain links TRBV28 to TRBJ2-2; D is uncertain. Germline CDR1 reads MDHEN; CDR2 reads SYDVKM. This CDR3 has 15 residues. The V and J ends lost 1 base and 5 bases respectively, with 11 bases between them. The CDR3 DNA sequence: TGTGCCAGCAGTTTATACGGGTCCGGGACCGGGGAGCTGTTTTTT. Its protein is CASSLYGSGTGELFF. Based on the CDR3 plus reference TRBV28 and TRBJ2-2, the full variable domain is DVKVTQSSRYLVKRTGEKVFLECVQDMDHENMFWYRQDPGLGLRLIYFSYDVKMKEKGDIPEGYSVSREKKERFSLILESASTNQTSMYLCASSLYGSGTGELFFGEGSRLTVL.

The chain employs TRBV10-3 and TRBJ1-2, with D possibly TRBD1 on 5 matching bases. CDR1 is ENHRY, CDR2 SYGVKD, per germline. The V gene lost 3 bases and the J gene lost 7 bases, with 12 bases spanning the gap. The CDR3 contains 13 residues. The CDR3 sequence is CAISDRGGVGYTF. CDR3 in DNA: TGTGCCATCAGTGACCGGGGGGGAGTTGGCTACACCTTC.